Below, 18 T cell receptor beta chains from the same sample are listed, as sequenced in a study of cytomegalovirus exposure and HLA in healthy donors (dated by TCRdb to between 2016 and 2019). Libraries came from the immunoSEQ multiplex PCR assay. A mixture of 60 forward primers for TCR Vbeta segments and 13 reverse primers for TCR Jbeta segments was used in the multiplex PCR. TCRdb retrieved this table from immuneACCESS and kept in-frame rearrangements only. Not all clones are present; in checked studies, unresolved V genes account for under half, and no reason is known for the remainder. The sample yields some 110,000 clones; 60% to 85% were counted once. The top ten hold around 5% of the sample. Input material: PBMCs. The source is a middle-aged man in good health and CMV-seropositive.

The chain links TRBV7-9 to TRBJ1-4; D might be TRBD1 (5 bases). This CDR3 is 18 amino acids long. Looked up from germline, CDR1 is SEHNR and CDR2 is FQNEAQ (reference sequence). Between the trimmed V and J ends, which lost 1 base and 0 bases, there was a span of 15 bases. Here the CDR3 DNA reads TGTGCCAGCAGCTTAGTATCGACAGCTCTAACAACTAATGAAAAACTGTTTTTT. The encoded protein is CASSLVSTALTTNEKLFF.

The chain has TRBV6-5 and TRBJ1-6; D is undetermined. V was cut by 5 bases and J by 3 bases, with 5 bases left in between. The length of the CDR3 is 13 residues. Per the germline V gene, CDR1 is MNHEY and CDR2 is SVGAGI. CDR3 nucleotide sequence: TGTGCCAGCAGTCCAGACTATAATTCACCCCTCCACTTT. It specifies CASSPDYNSPLHF.

This chain uses TRBV25-1 with TRBJ2-2, with a weak D call TRBD2 (6 bases). V dropped 4 bases and J dropped 0 bases, with 9 bases sitting between them. Looked up from germline, CDR1 is MGHDK and CDR2 is SYGVNS. The CDR3 has 15 residues. Written as DNA, the CDR3 is TGTGCCAGCAGTGCAATAGCGGCGAACACCGGGGAGCTGTTTTTT. Its translation is CASSAIAANTGELFF.

The rearrangement links TRBV6-6 to TRBJ1-2; a weak D match, TRBD1 (6 bases). With 2 bases removed from V and 0 bases from J, the gap between germline ends came to 10 bases. Looked up from germline, CDR1 is MNHNY and CDR2 is SVGAGI (reference sequence). This CDR3 has 15 amino acids. CDR3 nucleotides: TGTGCCAGCAGTTACAAGGCAGGGGCTAACTATGGCTACACCTTC. Protein product: CASSYKAGANYGYTF.

V is TRBV7-6 and J is TRBJ2-3; unclear D gene. The V end lost 3 bases, the J end lost 1 base, and 5 bases lay between the germline ends. The length of the CDR3 is 13 residues. Germline CDR1 SGHVS, CDR2 FNYEAQ. CDR3 nucleotide sequence: TGTGCCAGCAGCTTTACAGGCACAGATACGCAGTATTTT. As protein: CASSFTGTDTQYF.

The chain is built from TRBV6-1 and TRBJ1-5; no clear D gene. The CDR3 length is 14 residues. Germline V lookup: CDR1 MNHNS, CDR2 SASEGT. V was pared by 3 bases and J by 1 base, with 7 bases between. Here the CDR3 DNA reads TGTGCCAGCAGTGATCCCCAGAGCAATCAGCCCCAGCATTTT. Its protein product is CASSDPQSNQPQHF.

This rearrangement joins TRBV28 to TRBJ1-2; 8 positions match TRBD1. Germline CDR1 and CDR2: MDHEN and SYDVKM. The CDR3 spans 16 residues. J lost 3 bases, V lost 7 bases, and 13 bases had no gene match. CDR3 DNA sequence: TGTGCCAGCACCCTTATACAGTCAGGGGGCGACTATGGCTACACCTTC. Its translation is CASTLIQSGGDYGYTF.

V and J are TRBV7-6 and TRBJ1-1, with 7 bases matching TRBD1. The CDR3 has 14 residues. CDR1 and CDR2 (germline): SGHVS, FNYEAQ. V gave up 4 bases and J gave up 2 bases; unmatched junction bases: 4. This CDR3 is CASSSQGGNTEAFF. The CDR3 DNA follows: TGTGCCAGCAGCTCGCAAGGGGGCAACACTGAAGCTTTCTTT.

This sequence joins TRBV7-9 and TRBJ1-2, with D possibly TRBD1 on 5 matching bases. Germline V lookup: CDR1 SEHNR, CDR2 FQNEAQ (reference sequence). The CDR3 covers 13 residues. Trimming left V 4 bases short and J 13 bases short, with 19 bases between. CDR3 amino acids: CASSSLRGGHCTF. The CDR3 nucleotides read TGTGCCAGCAGCTCGCTTAGGGGAGGTCATTGCACCTTC.

The chain is built from TRBV30 and TRBJ2-6; TRBD2 matches at 12 bases. Trimming took 3 bases from V and 2 from J; bases not matched to a gene: 8. Germline V gives CDR1 GTSNPN, CDR2 SVGIG (reference sequence). The CDR3 runs 18 residues. Written as DNA, the CDR3 is TGTGCCTGGAGCCCCCTAGCGGGAGGGAATACTGGGGCCAACGTCCTGACTTTC. Translation gives CAWSPLAGGNTGANVLTF.

The chain joins TRBV5-6 to TRBJ2-5; the match to TRBD2 covers 10 bases. The length of the CDR3 is 15 residues. Germline values: CDR1 SGHDT, CDR2 YYEEEE. The V segment lost 4 bases and the J segment 5 bases; nucleotides outside the gene matches: 8. CDR3 sequence (DNA): TGTGCCAGCAGCCGTGGAAGCGGGAGGGCCGAGACCCAGTACTTC. Translation: CASSRGSGRAETQYF.

V gene TRBV5-1 combines with J gene TRBJ1-6; unclear D gene. V shed 0 bases and J shed 8 bases, with 6 bases lying between them. The germline V gene encodes CDR1 SGHRS and CDR2 YFSETQ. There are 13 residues in the CDR3. The CDR3: CASSLDADSPLHF. CDR3 bases: TGCGCCAGCAGCTTGGACGCGGATTCACCCCTCCACTTT.

V usage is TRBV5-4 and J usage is TRBJ1-1; 8 bases align to TRBD1. This CDR3 is 14 amino acids long. Germline assignment: CDR1 SGHNT and CDR2 YYREEE (reference sequence). Trimming at V came to 5 bases and at J to 3 bases, leaving 6 bases not matched to a gene. CDR3 bases: TGTGCCAGCAGGTTACAGGGGGGGGACACTGAAGCTTTCTTT. Protein product: CASRLQGGDTEAFF.

The genes are TRBV5-1 and TRBJ2-3; TRBD1 agrees at 8 bases. The CDR3 length is 16 residues. Germline CDR1 reads SGHRS; CDR2 reads YFSETQ. V shed 1 base and J 1 base; nucleotides not matched to a gene: 5. The CDR3 region is CASSLSTGEGTDTQYF. The CDR3 nucleotides read TGCGCCAGCAGCTTGTCGACAGGGGAGGGCACAGATACGCAGTATTTT.

The gene calls are TRBV19 and TRBJ2-2; 9 positions match TRBD1. The germline V gene encodes CDR1 LNHDA and CDR2 SQIVND (reference sequence). V lost 4 bases, J lost 3 bases, and 3 bases stayed unmatched. The CDR3 is 15 residues long. In nucleotides, the CDR3 is TGTGCCAGTAGTACCGGACAGGGGCACACCGGGGAGCTGTTTTTT. Translating it yields CASSTGQGHTGELFF.

J is TRBJ2-7 and V is TRBV6-1, with a tentative D call TRBD1 (5 bases). Germline CDR1 and CDR2: MNHNS and SASEGT. The CDR3 is 11 residues long. The V end lost 7 bases, the J end lost 3 bases, and 7 bases lay between the germline ends. Here the CDR3 DNA reads TGTGCCAGCAACACAGGCTACGAGCAGTACTTC. It translates to CASNTGYEQYF.

The gene calls are TRBV6-5 and TRBJ1-6; D is undetermined. Per germline, CDR1 MNHEY and CDR2 SVGAGI. The CDR3 extends over 15 amino acids. V was cut by 0 bases and J by 9 bases, with 12 bases left in between. The CDR3 here is CASSYSPHAGSPLHF. The CDR3 region has the DNA TGTGCCAGCAGTTACTCTCCCCACGCGGGTTCACCCCTCCACTTT.

This chain connects TRBV18 to TRBJ1-1; 7 bases agree with TRBD1. Germline values: CDR1 KGHSH, CDR2 LQKENI. The length of the CDR3 is 14 residues. The trim removed 3 bases at V and 8 bases at J, leaving 9 bases unmatched. CDR3 protein: CASSPETGLWEAFF. For the CDR3, the DNA is TGTGCCAGCTCACCGGAGACAGGGCTCTGGGAAGCTTTCTTT.